Presented here are 13 T cell receptor beta chains from one specimen sequenced in a study of control samples from healthy donors and cancer patients. Some clones are missing from TCRdb's copy, which holds only in-frame ones; the method was immunoSEQ multiplex PCR. The table shows approximately 160,000 clones, with roughly 93% occurring only once. The sample comprised blood. Every receptor here comes from a woman aged 60 to 75 in good health.

The rearrangement uses TRBV5-1 and TRBJ1-1; no firm D call. The V and J ends lost 2 bases and 10 bases respectively, with 18 bases between them. Germline V gives CDR1 SGHRS, CDR2 YFSETQ. The CDR3 length is 14 residues. In nucleotides, the CDR3 is TGCGCCAGCAGCTTACACCCGGGCGTTTCTGGAGCTTTCTTT. Its translation is CASSLHPGVSGAFF.

The V and J genes are TRBV7-9 and TRBJ2-6; D call uncertain. The CDR3 contains 14 residues. V lost 10 bases and J lost 0, with 10 bases in between. Germline V gene sequence: CDR1 SEHNR, CDR2 FQNEAQ (reference sequence). CDR3 DNA sequence: TGTGCCACCAAGCCTCACTCTGGGGCCAACGTCCTGACTTTC. Translation: CATKPHSGANVLTF.

V usage is TRBV7-2 and J usage is TRBJ2-7; D unresolved. Per germline, CDR1 SGHTA and CDR2 FQGNSA. Trimming pared 1 base from V and 2 bases from J, leaving 12 bases between. CDR3 length: 15 residues. CDR3 DNA: TGTGCCAGCAGCTTAGGTCGCACCCAGGCCTACGAGCAGTACTTC. Protein: CASSLGRTQAYEQYF.

This clone was seen once. The same CDR3 arises from other DNA sequences in this sample as well. The gene calls are TRBV7-2 and TRBJ2-1; D is unclear. From germline, CDR1 is SGHTA and CDR2 FQGNSA. The CDR3 runs 13 residues. The V end lost 1 base, the J end lost 7 bases, and 8 bases lay between the germline ends. CDR3 residues: CASSLVPENEQFF. In DNA form, the CDR3 reads TGTGCCAGCAGCTTAGTACCCGAAAATGAGCAGTTCTTC.

This chain joins TRBV6-5 and TRBJ1-6; 9 nucleotides match TRBD1. Germline V gene lookup returns CDR1 MNHEY and CDR2 SVGAGI. The CDR3 is made up of 15 amino acids. Trimming at V came to 5 bases and at J to 6 bases, leaving 5 bases not matched to a gene. The CDR3 nucleotides read TGTGCCAGCAGTACACAGGGGGCGCGTAATTCACCCCTCCACTTT. Protein product: CASSTQGARNSPLHF.

The chain is built from TRBV19 and TRBJ1-1, with TRBD1 matching 7 bases. Germline lookup yields CDR1 LNHDA and CDR2 SQIVND (reference sequence). CDR3 length: 13 amino acids. With 8 bases clipped from V and 2 bases from J, the junction kept 5 bases outside the gene matches. CDR3 sequence reads: CASSQGGNTEAFF. In nucleotides, the CDR3 is TGTGCCAGTTCGCAAGGGGGCAACACTGAAGCTTTCTTT.

The chain employs TRBV7-9 and TRBJ2-1; the match to TRBD1 covers 10 bases. J gave up 7 bases and V 5 bases, and 8 bases lay outside the gene matches. Germline lookup yields CDR1 SEHNR and CDR2 FQNEAQ (reference sequence). CDR3 length equals 15 residues. In DNA, the CDR3 is TGTGCCAGCAGCCTCGGGACAGGGGATGGTAATGAGCAGTTCTTC. This gives the protein CASSLGTGDGNEQFF.

This clone was seen once. The chain employs TRBV10-1 and TRBJ1-5; possible D gene TRBD1, 6 bases. V lost 0 bases to trimming and J lost 0 bases, with 12 bases between them. The germline V gene encodes CDR1 WNHNN and CDR2 SYGVQD (reference sequence). The CDR3 loop spans 17 amino acids. The CDR3 region has the DNA TGCGCCAGCAGTGAGTCGTGGTGGGGACATAGCAATCAGCCCCAGCATTTT. Protein product: CASSESWWGHSNQPQHF.

J is TRBJ2-3 and V is TRBV5-1; the D is unclear. The CDR3 length is 12 residues. CDR1 and CDR2 (germline): SGHRS, YFSETQ. Trimming pared 4 bases from V and 0 bases from J, leaving 3 bases between. CDR3 coding DNA: TGCGCCAGCAGCCCTAGCACAGATACGCAGTATTTT. Protein product: CASSPSTDTQYF.

The rearrangement links TRBV7-9 to TRBJ2-5, with 7 bases lining up with TRBD2. This CDR3 is built from 15 residues. Germline V gene data show CDR1 as SEHNR and CDR2 as FQNEAQ (reference sequence). V lost 6 bases and J lost 5; bases outside the gene matches: 12. CDR3 DNA: TGTGCCAGCAGTGGAGGGCAGCGGGGAGGGGAGACCCAGTACTTC. Its protein is CASSGGQRGGETQYF.

This sequence joins TRBV30 and TRBJ1-4, with D perhaps matching TRBD1 (5 bases). Deletions cut 4 bases from V and 4 bases from J, with 10 bases between. The CDR3 is 13 amino acids. CDR1 and CDR2 (germline): GTSNPN, SVGIG (reference sequence). The CDR3 here is CAWTRALNEKLFF. Here the CDR3 DNA reads TGTGCCTGGACCAGGGCTCTTAATGAAAAACTGTTTTTT.

V is TRBV4-3 and J is TRBJ1-5; D is unclear. Per germline, CDR1 LGHNA and CDR2 YSLEER. With 3 bases removed from V and 0 bases from J, the gap between germline ends came to 15 bases. The CDR3 is 17 residues long. The CDR3 sequence: CASSQEYGVLSNQPQHF. The CDR3 nucleotides read TGCGCCAGCAGCCAGGAGTACGGGGTACTTAGCAATCAGCCCCAGCATTTT.

This sequence joins TRBV5-1 and TRBJ2-1; D ambiguous. Germline-derived CDR1 and CDR2 are SGHRS and YFSETQ. With 3 bases removed from V and 10 bases from J, the gap between germline ends came to 14 bases. The CDR3 extends over 13 amino acids. Written as DNA, the CDR3 is TGCGCCAGCAGCTCCGGGCCCCTGGAGGAGCAGTTCTTC. As protein: CASSSGPLEEQFF.